The 23 T cell receptor beta chains in this list originate from one sample, sequenced in a study of blood T cell repertoires in COVID-19. Using immunoSEQ multiplex PCR, the repertoire was profiled, and TCRdb retains in-frame clones only, with some absent. The table records approximately 200,000 clones, almost 85% of them present only once. Specimen: peripheral blood. These receptors originate from a human donor with acute or convalescent COVID-19. The donor label of this sample is uncertain.

The table lists this clone with a count of one. The chain uses TRBV9 and TRBJ1-3, with 9 bases identical to TRBD1. The CDR3 runs 17 residues. J lost 5 bases, V lost 4 bases, and 13 bases had no gene match. The V gene's germline CDR1 is SGDLS and CDR2 YYNGEE. The CDR3 nucleotides are TGTGCCAGCAGCAAAAACCCCGGGACAGGGTTCAGAAACACCATATATTTT. This sequence encodes CASSKNPGTGFRNTIYF.

The chain employs TRBV30 and TRBJ2-2, with D possibly being TRBD1 or TRBD2 (5 bases each). V was shortened by 5 bases and J by 6 bases, with 13 bases between the two germline ends. Germline assignment: CDR1 GTSNPN and CDR2 SVGIG (reference sequence). CDR3 size: 13 residues. The CDR3 sequence: CAWGGGSSGELFF. CDR3 DNA: TGTGCCTGGGGGGGTGGGAGTTCCGGGGAGCTGTTTTTT.

The chain employs TRBV28 and TRBJ1-2; no reliable D call. V gave up 6 bases and J gave up 10 bases, with 18 bases separating them. The germline V gene has CDR1 MDHEN and CDR2 SYDVKM. This CDR3 region has 13 residues. The CDR3 is CASRLTAAADYTF. The CDR3 DNA is TGTGCCAGCAGGTTAACAGCGGCAGCGGACTACACCTTC.

The chain has TRBV21-1 and TRBJ2-5; the table's D call, TRBD1, was not checked against the DNA. TRBV21-1 is a pseudogene segment. The CDR3 consists of 14 residues. As DNA, the CDR3 is TGTGCCAGCAGCAAAGCTGCCAGGGGAGAGACCCAGTACTTC. Amino acid sequence: CASSKAARGETQYF.

V usage is TRBV28 and J usage is TRBJ1-5; TRBD1 aligns across 11 bases. Germline CDR1 MDHEN, CDR2 SYDVKM. The CDR3 length is 17 residues. V lost 6 bases to trimming and J lost 3 bases; unmatched junction nucleotides: 10. The CDR3 DNA follows: TGTGCCAGCAGGCCCCCGTGGGACAGGGGGAACAATCAGCCCCAGCATTTT. The encoded protein is CASRPPWDRGNNQPQHF.

V is TRBV6-5 and J is TRBJ1-4, with 9 bases that match TRBD1. The germline V gene has CDR1 MNHEY and CDR2 SVGAGI. V lost 5 bases, J lost 6 bases, and 7 bases stayed unmatched. This CDR3 region has 15 residues. The CDR3: CASSPAGTGYEKLFF. For the CDR3, the DNA is TGTGCCAGCAGTCCGGCCGGGACAGGGTATGAAAAACTGTTTTTT.

The chain links TRBV11-2 to TRBJ1-2; no reliable D call. Deletions cut 1 base from V and 2 bases from J, with 5 bases between. CDR3 length: 13 residues. Germline V gene sequence: CDR1 SGHAT, CDR2 FQNNGV. CDR3 DNA: TGTGCCAGCAGCTTAGGGCTGAACTATGGCTACACCTTC. Protein: CASSLGLNYGYTF.

This clone was seen a few times. The rearrangement links TRBV11-3 to TRBJ2-1; TRBD1 matches 10 bases. After removal of 5 bases from V and 10 bases from J, the junction contained 8 bases not matched to a gene. Germline V gene lookup returns CDR1 SGHNT and CDR2 YENEEA. The CDR3 consists of 14 residues. CDR3 in DNA: TGTGCCAGCAGCCTGGGACAGGGGCTCGGCGAGCAGTTCTTC. Translation gives CASSLGQGLGEQFF. The full variable domain, its missing parts supplied by reference TRBV11-3 and TRBJ2-1, is EAGVVQSPRYKIIEKKQPVAFWCNPISGHNTLYWYLQNLGQGPELLIRYENEEAVDDSQLPKDRFSAERLKGVDSTLKIQPAELGDSAVYLCASSLGQGLGEQFFGPGTRLTVL.

CDR3 DNA sequence: TGCAGCGTGGCAGCAGGGGGTGGTGAAGCTTTCTTT. This encodes CSVAAGGGEAFF. The chain links TRBV29-1 to TRBJ1-1, with 7 bases aligning to TRBD1. V shed 6 bases, J shed 7 bases, and the junction held 8 bases outside the gene matches. Germline V gene sequence: CDR1 SQVTM, CDR2 ANQGSEA. The CDR3 contains 12 residues.

V gene TRBV7-2 combines with J gene TRBJ1-3; no definite D call. Germline-derived CDR1 and CDR2 are SGHTA and FQGNSA. V was clipped by 4 bases and J by 4 bases, with 11 bases between them. CDR3 size: 14 residues. The CDR3: CASSSGAYGNTIYF. The CDR3 DNA is TGTGCCAGCAGCTCCGGAGCTTACGGAAACACCATATATTTT. Drawing the rest from reference TRBV7-2 and TRBJ1-3, the complete variable domain is GAGVSQSPSNKVTEKGKDVELRCDPISGHTALYWYRQSLGQGLEFLIYFQGNSAPDKSGLPSDRFSAERTGGSVSTLTIQRTQQEDSAVYLCASSSGAYGNTIYFGEGSWLTVV.

This clone was detected only once. V and J are TRBV28 and TRBJ1-5, with D tentatively TRBD1 (5 bases). The CDR3 has 14 amino acids. CDR1 and CDR2 (germline): MDHEN, SYDVKM. V dropped 6 bases and J dropped 3 bases, with 12 bases sitting between them. The CDR3 loop is CASRLTVFNQPQHF. CDR3 sequence (DNA): TGTGCCAGCAGGCTGACAGTCTTCAATCAGCCCCAGCATTTT.

Here the CDR3 reads CAWSKIRGVGQETQYF. The CDR3 DNA is TGTGCCTGGAGCAAAATTAGGGGCGTAGGGCAAGAGACCCAGTACTTC. This chain connects TRBV30 to TRBJ2-5; tentatively, D is TRBD1 (5 bases). Germline CDR1 GTSNPN, CDR2 SVGIG (reference sequence). This CDR3 spans 16 amino acids. V gave up 3 bases and J gave up 2 bases, with 19 bases separating them.

Only a few counts were recorded for this clone. J is TRBJ1-5 and V is TRBV19; TRBD1 matches at 8 bases. Germline CDR1 LNHDA, CDR2 SQIVND (reference sequence). V lost 1 base and J lost 10; bases outside the gene matches: 9. The CDR3 sequence is 15 residues long. This chain's CDR3 is CASSIGDRPLKPQHF. The CDR3 nucleotides read TGTGCCAGTAGTATAGGGGACAGGCCCCTGAAACCCCAGCATTTT.

The CDR3 DNA reads TGTGCCAGCAGTCCCGGCTCCTACGAGCAGTACTTC. Translated: CASSPGSYEQYF. The V and J genes are TRBV12-3 or TRBV12-4 and TRBJ2-7; D not certain. The CDR3 has 12 residues. V was pared by 5 bases and J by 0 bases, with 5 bases between.

V is TRBV9 and J is TRBJ1-1; no firm D call. CDR3 length: 13 residues. Germline CDR1 reads SGDLS; CDR2 reads YYNGEE. Trimming shortened V by 0 bases and J by 4 bases, and 7 bases separated the two germline ends. CDR3 DNA: TGTGCCAGCAGCGTAGCGCCGGGCACTGAAGCTTTCTTT. Encoded protein: CASSVAPGTEAFF. The whole variable domain, filled in from reference TRBV9 and TRBJ1-1, reads DSGVTQTPKHLITATGQRVTLRCSPRSGDLSVYWYQQSLDQGLQFLIQYYNGEERAKGNILERFSAQQFPDLHSELNLSSLELGDSALYFCASSVAPGTEAFFGQGTRLTVV.

A single count supports this clone. The rearrangement uses TRBV3-1 (or the pseudogene TRBV3-2) and TRBJ1-1; possible D gene TRBD1, 6 bases. Trimming left V 3 bases short and J 4 bases short, with 12 bases between. The length of the CDR3 is 14 residues. Germline V gene data show CDR1 as LGHDT and CDR2 as YNNKEL (reference sequence). The CDR3 DNA reads as TGTGCCAGCAGCCATAACAGGGAACTCACTGAAGCTTTCTTT. It yields the protein CASSHNRELTEAFF.

This chain connects TRBV5-1 to TRBJ1-2; tentatively, D is TRBD1 (5 bases). Germline lookup yields CDR1 SGHRS and CDR2 YFSETQ. V lost 2 bases and J lost 8, with 10 bases in between. The CDR3 consists of 12 residues. CDR3 loop: CASSFGGDGYTF. CDR3 DNA: TGCGCCAGCAGCTTCGGAGGGGACGGCTACACCTTC.

The J gene is TRBJ1-2, the V gene TRBV18, with 7 bases matching TRBD1. The CDR3 runs 15 residues. Unmatched junction bases numbered 10, after V lost 4 bases and J lost 5 bases. CDR1 is KGHSH, CDR2 LQKENI, per germline. The CDR3: CASSQQGQGTYGYTF. The CDR3 DNA follows: TGTGCCAGCTCACAACAGGGGCAGGGGACTTATGGCTACACCTTC.

This rearrangement joins TRBV6-5 to TRBJ1-3; 7 bases are a match to TRBD1. Losses at the gene ends were 10 bases for V and 4 bases for J; bases not matched to a gene: 7. This CDR3 is built from 13 residues. CDR1 MNHEY and CDR2 SVGAGI come from the germline V gene. Written as DNA, the CDR3 is TGTGCCACCATGACAGGGTCCGGAAACACCATATATTTT. The encoded protein is CATMTGSGNTIYF.

The chain links TRBV11-2 to TRBJ2-3; D not resolved. CDR1 SGHAT and CDR2 FQNNGV come from the germline V gene. CDR3 length: 12 amino acids. V lost 5 bases, J lost 2 bases, and 5 bases lay in between. Here the CDR3 reads CASSPFTDTQYF. CDR3 nucleotides: TGTGCCAGCAGCCCATTCACAGATACGCAGTATTTT.

The chain employs TRBV20-1 and TRBJ2-2; D is perhaps TRBD2 (6 bases). Looked up from germline, CDR1 is DFQATT and CDR2 is SNEGSKA (reference sequence). CDR3 length equals 15 residues. V was trimmed by 3 bases and J by 3 bases, leaving 14 bases between them. The CDR3 reads CSASDSGLHTGELFF. CDR3 in DNA: TGCAGTGCTAGTGACTCGGGACTTCACACCGGGGAGCTGTTTTTT.

The genes are TRBV27 and TRBJ1-4; 8 nucleotides align to TRBD1. The ends lost 0 bases at V and 7 bases at J; junction bases unmatched: 16. This CDR3 is built from 19 residues. Germline CDR1 MNHEY, CDR2 SMNVEV (reference sequence). The CDR3 DNA follows: TGTGCCAGCAGTTTATCTCCCCCAACCCTCTCAGGGGGCCGTGAAAAACTGTTTTTT. It translates to CASSLSPPTLSGGREKLFF.

The rearrangement links TRBV7-2 to TRBJ2-4; D might be TRBD1 (6 bases). There are 14 residues in the CDR3. From germline, CDR1 is SGHTA and CDR2 FQGNSA. V was cut by 5 bases and J by 7 bases, with 15 bases left in between. CDR3 coding DNA: TGTGCCAGCAGCACCCTGAGGGGGTTGAACATTCAGTACTTC. Amino acid sequence: CASSTLRGLNIQYF.